These 13 T cell receptor beta chains originate from one sample sequenced in a study of T-cell reconstitution after alpha-beta-depleted transplantation in children. Unique molecular identifiers were incorporated into the prepared TCRbeta library. TCRdb used MiXCR to reprocess the PCR reads, holding one entry per CDR3 protein. The table has more than 40,000 distinct CDR3 sequences, approximately 52% seen once; the top ten hold 35% to 40%. Sample: peripheral blood, taken before TCRalphabeta/CD19-depleted stem cell transplant. The receptor source for this set is a boy younger than two with SCID, due to receive a stem cell transplant.

The chain couples TRBV7-7 to TRBJ1-1, with D hard to call. Trimming left V 0 bases short and J 4 bases short, with 15 bases between. CDR3 length equals 16 residues. CDR1 and CDR2 (germline): SSHAT, FNYEAQ (reference sequence). The DNA for the CDR3 is TGTGCCAGCAGCTTAGCTTTATCATTACTGGGCACTGAAGCTTTCTTT. This sequence encodes CASSLALSLLGTEAFF.

Within the sample, this clonotype is medium-sized. V and J are TRBV7-3 and TRBJ2-3; D possibly corresponds to TRBD1 (6 bases). The CDR3 extends over 14 amino acids. Per the germline V gene, CDR1 is SGHTA and CDR2 is FQGTGA. The V gene lost 4 bases and the J gene lost 5 bases, with 13 bases spanning the gap. The DNA of the CDR3 is TGTGCCAGCAGCTCCGCTGGGGGCGTAGATACGCAGTATTTT. Protein: CASSSAGGVDTQYF. The full variable domain, with the rest looked up from reference TRBV7-3 and TRBJ2-3, is GAGVSQTPSNKVTEKGKYVELRCDPISGHTALYWYRQSLGQGPEFLIYFQGTGAADDSGLPNDRFFAVRPEGSVSTLKIQRTERGDSAVYLCASSSAGGVDTQYFGPGTRLTVL.

This sequence joins TRBV29-1 and TRBJ1-1; D unresolved. Per the germline V gene, CDR1 is SQVTM and CDR2 is ANQGSEA. This CDR3 has 16 amino acids. Trimming stripped 5 bases from V and 2 bases from J, with 21 bases between. CDR3 protein: CSVPRPGPPINTEAFF. The DNA for the CDR3 is TGCAGCGTTCCCCGTCCTGGCCCACCTATTAACACTGAAGCTTTCTTT.

The chain couples TRBV2 to TRBJ1-1; D possibly corresponds to TRBD1 (6 bases). The CDR3 is 12 amino acids. Germline V gene lookup returns CDR1 SNHLY and CDR2 FYNNEI. V lost 6 bases and J lost 5, with 10 bases in between. CDR3 amino acids: CASRQGSTEAFF. CDR3 nucleotide sequence: TGTGCCAGCAGACAGGGTTCGACTGAAGCTTTCTTT. Based on the CDR3 plus reference TRBV2 and TRBJ1-1, the full variable domain is EPEVTQTPSHQVTQMGQEVILRCVPISNHLYFYWYRQILGQKVEFLVSFYNNEISEKSEIFDDQFSVERPDGSNFTLKIRSTKLEDSAMYFCASRQGSTEAFFGQGTRLTVV.

CDR3 DNA sequence: TGTGCCAGCAGCCTTGAGGGGCACTATGGCTACACCTTC. Encoded protein: CASSLEGHYGYTF. This chain connects TRBV12-3 or TRBV12-4 to TRBJ1-2; maybe TRBD1 (5 bases). This CDR3 spans 13 amino acids. V dropped 6 bases and J dropped 3 bases, with 11 bases sitting between them.

This chain uses TRBV5-6 with TRBJ1-2; D is possibly TRBD1 (5 bases). Germline values: CDR1 SGHDT, CDR2 YYEEEE. The CDR3 totals 15 residues. V lost 4 bases, J lost 4 bases, and 17 bases lay in between. Written as DNA, the CDR3 is TGTGCCAGCAGCCTGGGGGGGAACAAGGGCTATGGCTACACCTTC. Amino acid sequence: CASSLGGNKGYGYTF.

This clonotype showed up many times. The chain couples TRBV5-1 to TRBJ2-7; D is unclear. Trimming took off 4 bases at V and 5 bases at J, with 19 bases between the two ends. The CDR3 contains 15 residues. Germline loops: CDR1 SGHRS, CDR2 YFSETQ. The CDR3 spells CASSPLMRRFHEQYF. In DNA form, the CDR3 reads TGCGCCAGCAGCCCTTTAATGAGAAGGTTCCACGAGCAGTACTTC.

This clonotype showed up just a few times. The chain couples TRBV5-1 to TRBJ2-1; D is unresolved. Germline CDR1 is SGHRS and CDR2 is YFSETQ. Between the trimmed V and J ends, which lost 0 bases and 3 bases, there was a span of 4 bases. The CDR3 extends over 13 amino acids. CDR3 in DNA: TGCGCCAGCAGCTTGGTCAGCTACAATGAGCAGTTCTTC. As protein: CASSLVSYNEQFF.

This chain links TRBV7-2 with TRBJ2-5; D possibly corresponds to TRBD2 (6 bases). Trimming took off 1 base at V and 2 bases at J, with 14 bases between the two ends. The CDR3 has 16 amino acids. Germline loops: CDR1 SGHTA, CDR2 FQGNSA. The CDR3 region is CASSLGEVGQQETQYF. The CDR3 nucleotides read TGTGCCAGCAGCTTAGGGGAGGTGGGGCAGCAAGAGACCCAGTACTTC.

This clonotype was counted a few times. The V gene is TRBV18, the J gene TRBJ2-5; the match to TRBD1 covers 11 bases. From germline, CDR1 is KGHSH and CDR2 LQKENI. V was pared by 4 bases and J by 5 bases, with 6 bases of the junction left unmatched. The CDR3 length is 15 residues. The CDR3 loop is CASSRRTGGVETQYF. CDR3 nucleotides: TGTGCCAGCTCACGGCGGACAGGGGGCGTTGAGACCCAGTACTTC.

This clonotype turned up a few times. V and J are TRBV10-3 and TRBJ2-3; D tentatively reads TRBD1 or TRBD2 (5 bases each). Trimming took off 4 bases at V and 0 bases at J, with 11 bases between the two ends. The V gene's germline CDR1 is ENHRY and CDR2 SYGVKD. This CDR3 comprises 15 residues. Here the CDR3 reads CAISGRDGSTDTQYF. The DNA of the CDR3 is TGTGCCATCAGTGGTAGGGACGGAAGCACAGATACGCAGTATTTT.

The chain joins TRBV20-1 to TRBJ2-1; TRBD2 matches 10 bases. The CDR3 covers 12 residues. In germline, CDR1 is DFQATT, CDR2 SNEGSKA (reference sequence). With V trimmed by 5 bases and J by 7 bases, 2 bases remained unmatched. The CDR3 sequence is CSASTSGNEQFF. CDR3 sequence (DNA): TGCAGTGCTTCGACTAGCGGGAATGAGCAGTTCTTC.

The rearrangement links TRBV7-2 to TRBJ1-5; D is ambiguous. Germline V gives CDR1 SGHTA, CDR2 FQGNSA. CDR3 length: 13 amino acids. V was shortened by 1 base and J by 7 bases, with 8 bases between the two germline ends. The DNA for the CDR3 is TGTGCCAGCAGCTTAGGGGTGGGACAGCCCCAGCATTTT. This sequence encodes CASSLGVGQPQHF.